This is a list of T cell receptor beta chains from one sample in a study of beta chain features in type 1 diabetes. Method: immunoSEQ multiplex PCR; TCRdb's copy keeps in-frame clones and lacks some. The sample consists of over 700,000 clones, 17% of them appearing once. Sequenced sample: naive CD4+ T cells from blood. These receptors all stem from a woman between 18 and 30 years old in good health. Both conserved end residues are part of each CDR3. D genes are given only for firm matches. Only some rows state a clone size, as once, few, many or a class for expanded clones.

V	J	D	size	DNA	CDR3
TRBV5-1	TRBJ1-1	NA	NA	TGCGCCAGCAGCCATCCGGGAGGGTCGACTGAAGCTTTCTTT	CASSHPGGSTEAFF
TRBV15	TRBJ2-4	TRBD2	few	TGTGCCACCAGCGGGGGAGGGATGTGGATTCAGTACTTC	CATSGGGMWIQYF
TRBV11-2	TRBJ2-3	TRBD2	NA	TGTGCCAGCAGCGGGGCTGGCGGGAGGGGGGCAGATACGCAGTATTTT	CASSGAGGRGADTQYF
TRBV5-8	TRBJ2-3	TRBD2	NA	TGTGCCAGCACGTGGACTAGAACTGCGGCAGATACGCAGTATTTT	CASTWTRTAADTQYF
TRBV2	TRBJ2-1	TRBD2	few	TGTGCCAGCAGCGGTGGCAGCGGGAGGGCCTATAAGCTTGAGCAGTTCTTC	CASSGGSGRAYKLEQFF
TRBV7-9	TRBJ1-5	NA	few	TGTGCCAGCAACAGGGACAGCAATCAGCCCCAGCATTTT	CASNRDSNQPQHF
TRBV4-2	TRBJ2-5	TRBD1	NA	TGTGCCAGCAGCCGACCGGGACAGGAAAAAGAGACCCAGTACTTC	CASSRPGQEKETQYF
TRBV7-3	TRBJ2-1	TRBD2	few	TGTGCCAGCAGCTCAGGGACTAGCGGAAACAATGAGCAGTTCTTC	CASSSGTSGNNEQFF
TRBV14	TRBJ2-5	NA	NA	TGTGCCAGCAGCCAAAACCTGCCCAAGGAGACCCAGTACTTC	CASSQNLPKETQYF
TRBV7-3	TRBJ1-1	NA	NA	TGTGCCAGCAGCTTAACAGGGAAGCGTTTCATGAACACTGAAGCTTTCTTT	CASSLTGKRFMNTEAFF
TRBV4-3	TRBJ1-4	NA	NA	TGCGCCAGCAGCCAAGGTTCGAGGGGCTGGGAAAAACTGTTTTTT	CASSQGSRGWEKLFF
TRBV27	TRBJ2-7	NA	NA	TGTGCCAGCAGTTTACAGAGGGGTGCGGGCACCTACGAGCAGTACTTC	CASSLQRGAGTYEQYF
TRBV13	TRBJ2-7	TRBD2	NA	TGTGCCAGCAGCTTAGGTCCCCTCGGGAGGTACGAGCAGTACTTC	CASSLGPLGRYEQYF
TRBV9	TRBJ2-3	TRBD2	NA	TGTGCCAGCAGCCCCGGACTAGCAGTGTATAGCACAGATACGCAGTATTTT	CASSPGLAVYSTDTQYF
TRBV5-1	TRBJ1-1	NA	few	TGCGCCAGCAGCCCCCCTTATTTGACGGTGAAGGGAAGGAACACTGAAGCTTTCTTT	CASSPPYLTVKGRNTEAFF
TRBV7-2	TRBJ1-4	NA	NA	TGTGCCAGCAGCTCCCTACAGGGACGAGGAAAACTGTTTTTT	CASSSLQGRGKLFF
TRBV19	TRBJ1-5	TRBD1	NA	TGTGCCAGCAACCCGGGACAGGGAAAGGATAGCAATCAGCCCCAGCATTTT	CASNPGQGKDSNQPQHF
TRBV7-3	TRBJ2-2	NA	NA	TGTGCCAGCAGCTTTGGTCACGGATCAGGTACCGGGGAGCTGTTTTTT	CASSFGHGSGTGELFF
TRBV19	TRBJ2-5	NA	few	TGTGCCAGTAGTATAGGAAGCCGGATACTACAAGAGACCCAGTACTTC	CASSIGSRILQETQYF
TRBV20-1	TRBJ1-4	NA	NA	TGCAGTGCTAGTGAGGGGAGTCCGTTTTTT	CSASEGSPFF
TRBV19	TRBJ2-5	NA	NA	TGTGCCAGTAGGACTCATGAGACCCAGTACTTC	CASRTHETQYF
TRBV2	TRBJ2-1	NA	NA	TGTGCCAGCACGACCGCCTACTCCTACAATGAGCAGTTCTTC	CASTTAYSYNEQFF
TRBV6-6	TRBJ2-2	TRBD1	NA	TGTGCCAGCAGTCGACAGGGGACGAACACCGGGGAGCTGTTTTTT	CASSRQGTNTGELFF
TRBV10-3	TRBJ2-7	TRBD1	few	TGTGCCATCAGTGAAAGGGACAGGGGGCAAAGGGAGCAGTACTTC	CAISERDRGQREQYF
TRBV6-5	TRBJ2-7	NA	few	TGTGCCAGCAGTTACAGTCTTGGACAGTCATTTTACGAGCAGTACTTC	CASSYSLGQSFYEQYF
TRBV19	TRBJ2-5	TRBD2	NA	TGTGCCAGCAAGGTCAGCGGGAGATGGGAGACCCAGTACTTC	CASKVSGRWETQYF
TRBV9	TRBJ2-1	TRBD2	few	TGTGCCAGCAGCTTCCTCCTGGGGGGGTTTGCTGAGCAGTTCTTC	CASSFLLGGFAEQFF
TRBV9	TRBJ2-5	TRBD1	few	TGTGCCAGCAGCGTAGATTCGGGACAGGGTTGGGAGACCCAGTACTTC	CASSVDSGQGWETQYF